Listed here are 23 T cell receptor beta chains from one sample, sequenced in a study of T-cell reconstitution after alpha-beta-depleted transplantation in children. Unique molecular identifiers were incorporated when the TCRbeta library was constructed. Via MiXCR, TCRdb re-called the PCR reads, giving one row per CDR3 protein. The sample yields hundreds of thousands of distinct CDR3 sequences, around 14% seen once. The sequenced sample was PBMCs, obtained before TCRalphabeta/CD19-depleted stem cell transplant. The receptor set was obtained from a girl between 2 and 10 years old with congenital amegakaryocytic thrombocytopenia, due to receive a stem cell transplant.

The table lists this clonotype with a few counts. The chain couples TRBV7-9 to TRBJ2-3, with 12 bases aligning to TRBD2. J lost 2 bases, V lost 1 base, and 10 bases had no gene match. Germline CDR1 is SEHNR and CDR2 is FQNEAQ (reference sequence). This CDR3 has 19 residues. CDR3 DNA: TGTGCCAGCAGCTTAGGACCGGGACTAGCGGGTGGGGCCACAGATACGCAGTATTTT. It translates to CASSLGPGLAGGATDTQYF.

The CDR3 region is CSVDSENNEQFF. The CDR3 DNA follows: TGCAGCGTTGACTCGGAAAACAATGAGCAGTTCTTC. J is TRBJ2-1 and V is TRBV29-1, with D uncertain. The V gene's germline CDR1 is SQVTM and CDR2 ANQGSEA. The CDR3 totals 12 residues. The V end was cut by 3 bases, the J end by 5 bases, with 8 bases between.

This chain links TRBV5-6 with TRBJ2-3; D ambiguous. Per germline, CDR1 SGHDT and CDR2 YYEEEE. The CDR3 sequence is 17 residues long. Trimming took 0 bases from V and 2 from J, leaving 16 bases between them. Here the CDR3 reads CASSLGKRPTLTDTQYF. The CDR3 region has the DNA TGTGCCAGCAGCTTGGGGAAGAGACCGACCCTCACAGATACGCAGTATTTT. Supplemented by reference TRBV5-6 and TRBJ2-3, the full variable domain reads DAGVTQSPTHLIKTRGQQVTLRCSPKSGHDTVSWYQQALGQGPQFIFQYYEEEERQRGNFPDRFSGHQFPNYSSELNVNALLLGDSALYLCASSLGKRPTLTDTQYFGPGTRLTVL.

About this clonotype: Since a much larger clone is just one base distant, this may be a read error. The CDR3 nucleotides read TGCAGTGCTAGCCAACTTAACGCTGAAGCTTTCTTT. As protein: CSASQLNAEAFF. This rearrangement joins TRBV20-1 to TRBJ1-1, with D unresolved. Germline V gives CDR1 DFQATT, CDR2 SNEGSKA (reference sequence). The CDR3 is made up of 12 amino acids. Trimming stripped 3 bases from V and 6 bases from J, with 11 bases between.

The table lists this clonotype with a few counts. The CDR3 protein is CASGSTGAGGARFSYNEQFF. For the CDR3, the DNA is TGTGCTAGTGGCTCCACCGGAGCGGGAGGGGCGAGGTTCTCCTACAATGAGCAGTTCTTC. The chain carries TRBV12-5 and TRBJ2-1; 10 nucleotides agree with TRBD2. The trim removed 6 bases at V and 0 bases at J, leaving 17 bases unmatched. The CDR3 spans 20 residues. CDR1 is LGHNT, CDR2 FRNRAP, per germline.

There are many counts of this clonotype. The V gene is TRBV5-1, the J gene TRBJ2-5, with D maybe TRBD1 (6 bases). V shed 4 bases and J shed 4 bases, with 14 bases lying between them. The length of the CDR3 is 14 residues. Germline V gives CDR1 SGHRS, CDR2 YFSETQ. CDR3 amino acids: CASSEASQGETQYF. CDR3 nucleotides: TGCGCCAGCAGCGAAGCATCACAGGGAGAGACCCAGTACTTC.

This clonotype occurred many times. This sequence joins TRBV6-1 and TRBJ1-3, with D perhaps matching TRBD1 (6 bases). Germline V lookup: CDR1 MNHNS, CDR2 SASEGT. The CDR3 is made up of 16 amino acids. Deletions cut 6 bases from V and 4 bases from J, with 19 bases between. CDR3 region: CASSLRRGTTGNTIYF. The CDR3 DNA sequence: TGTGCCAGCAGCCTCCGGCGGGGGACAACCGGAAACACCATATATTTT.

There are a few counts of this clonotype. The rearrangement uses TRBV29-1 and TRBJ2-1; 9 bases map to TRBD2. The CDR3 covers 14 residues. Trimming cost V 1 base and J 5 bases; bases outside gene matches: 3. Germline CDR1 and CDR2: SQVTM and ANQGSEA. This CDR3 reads CSVEVAGVNNEQFF. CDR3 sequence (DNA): TGCAGCGTTGAAGTAGCGGGAGTTAACAATGAGCAGTTCTTC.

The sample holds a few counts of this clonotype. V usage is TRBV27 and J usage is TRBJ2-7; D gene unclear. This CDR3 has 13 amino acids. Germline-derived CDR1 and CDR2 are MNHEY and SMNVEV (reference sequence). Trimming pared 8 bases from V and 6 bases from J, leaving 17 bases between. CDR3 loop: CASRWALGFEQYF. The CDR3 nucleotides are TGTGCCAGCCGATGGGCTTTGGGATTCGAGCAGTACTTC.

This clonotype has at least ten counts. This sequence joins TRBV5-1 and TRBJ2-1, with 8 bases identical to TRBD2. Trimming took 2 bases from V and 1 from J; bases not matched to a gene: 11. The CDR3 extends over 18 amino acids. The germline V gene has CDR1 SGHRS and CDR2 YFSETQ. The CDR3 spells CASSFAPAAGVSYNEQFF. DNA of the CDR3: TGCGCCAGCAGCTTTGCCCCTGCAGCGGGAGTATCCTACAATGAGCAGTTCTTC.

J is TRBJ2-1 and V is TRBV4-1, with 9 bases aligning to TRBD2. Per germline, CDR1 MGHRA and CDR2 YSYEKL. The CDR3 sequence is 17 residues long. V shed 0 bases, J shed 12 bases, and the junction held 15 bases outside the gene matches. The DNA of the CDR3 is TGCGCCAGCAGCCAAGATGGTTTAGCGGGAGAAATCGCTGGGCAGTTCTTC. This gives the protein CASSQDGLAGEIAGQFF.

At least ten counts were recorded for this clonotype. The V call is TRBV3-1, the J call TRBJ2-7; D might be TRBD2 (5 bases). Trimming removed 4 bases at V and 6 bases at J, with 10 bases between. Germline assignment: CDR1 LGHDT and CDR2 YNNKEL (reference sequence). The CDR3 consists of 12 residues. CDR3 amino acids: CASSLSVGEQYF. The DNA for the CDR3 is TGTGCCAGCAGCCTTAGCGTCGGCGAGCAGTACTTC.

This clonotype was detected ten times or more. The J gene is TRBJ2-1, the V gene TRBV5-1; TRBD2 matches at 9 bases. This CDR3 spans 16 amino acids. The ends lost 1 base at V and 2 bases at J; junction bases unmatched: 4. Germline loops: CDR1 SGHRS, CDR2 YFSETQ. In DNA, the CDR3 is TGCGCCAGCAGCTTGCCGATAGCGGGAGCCTACAATGAGCAGTTCTTC. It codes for CASSLPIAGAYNEQFF.

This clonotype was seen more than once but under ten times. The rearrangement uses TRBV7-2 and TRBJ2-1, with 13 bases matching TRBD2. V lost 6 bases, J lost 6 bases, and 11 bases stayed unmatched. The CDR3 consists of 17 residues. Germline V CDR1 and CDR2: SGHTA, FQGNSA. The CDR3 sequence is CASRPGLAGVRRNEQFF. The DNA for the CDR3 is TGTGCCAGCAGACCCGGACTAGCGGGGGTCCGGCGCAATGAGCAGTTCTTC.

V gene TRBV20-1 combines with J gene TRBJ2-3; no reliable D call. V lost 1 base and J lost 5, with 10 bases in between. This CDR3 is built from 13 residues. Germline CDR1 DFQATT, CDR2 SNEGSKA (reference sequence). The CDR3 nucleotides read TGCAGTGCTAGAGGGGGATTGAGAGATACGCAGTATTTT. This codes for CSARGGLRDTQYF.

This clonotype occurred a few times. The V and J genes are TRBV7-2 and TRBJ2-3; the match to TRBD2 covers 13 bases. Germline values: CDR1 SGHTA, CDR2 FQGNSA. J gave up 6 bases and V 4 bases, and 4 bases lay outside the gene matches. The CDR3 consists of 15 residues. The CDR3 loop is CASSSWTSGSDTQYF. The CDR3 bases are TGTGCCAGCAGCTCCTGGACTAGCGGGAGTGATACGCAGTATTTT.

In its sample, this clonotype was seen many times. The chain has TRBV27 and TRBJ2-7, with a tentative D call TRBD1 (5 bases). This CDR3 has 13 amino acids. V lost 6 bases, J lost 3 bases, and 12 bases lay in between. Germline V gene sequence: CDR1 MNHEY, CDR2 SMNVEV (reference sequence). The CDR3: CASRGRVDYEQYF. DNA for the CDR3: TGTGCCAGCAGGGGCAGGGTAGACTACGAGCAGTACTTC.

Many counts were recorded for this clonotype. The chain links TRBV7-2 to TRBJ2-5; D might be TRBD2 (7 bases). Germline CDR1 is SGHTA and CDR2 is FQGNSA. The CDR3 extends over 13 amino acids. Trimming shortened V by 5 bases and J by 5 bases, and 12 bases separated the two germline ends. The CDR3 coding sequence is TGTGCCAGCAGCCACGAGGGGGGGGAGACCCAGTACTTC. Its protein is CASSHEGGETQYF.

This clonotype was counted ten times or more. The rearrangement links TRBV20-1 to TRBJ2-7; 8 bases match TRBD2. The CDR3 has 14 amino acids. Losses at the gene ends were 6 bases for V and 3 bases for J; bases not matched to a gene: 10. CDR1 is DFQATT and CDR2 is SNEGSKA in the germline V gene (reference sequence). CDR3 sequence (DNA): TGCAGTGCGTGGGGTGAGCGGGAGAGCTACGAGCAGTACTTC. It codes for CSAWGERESYEQYF.

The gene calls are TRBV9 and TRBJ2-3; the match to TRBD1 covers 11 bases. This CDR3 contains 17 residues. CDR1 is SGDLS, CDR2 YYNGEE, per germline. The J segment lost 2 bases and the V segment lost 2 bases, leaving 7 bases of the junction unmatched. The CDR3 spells CASSVPGQGENTDTQYF. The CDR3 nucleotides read TGTGCCAGCAGCGTTCCGGGACAGGGGGAAAACACAGATACGCAGTATTTT.

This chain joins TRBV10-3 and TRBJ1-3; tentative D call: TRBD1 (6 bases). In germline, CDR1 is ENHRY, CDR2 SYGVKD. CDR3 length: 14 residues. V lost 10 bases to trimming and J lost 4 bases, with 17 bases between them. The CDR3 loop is CATLPTGPGNTIYF. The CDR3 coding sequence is TGTGCCACCCTACCAACAGGGCCCGGAAACACCATATATTTT.

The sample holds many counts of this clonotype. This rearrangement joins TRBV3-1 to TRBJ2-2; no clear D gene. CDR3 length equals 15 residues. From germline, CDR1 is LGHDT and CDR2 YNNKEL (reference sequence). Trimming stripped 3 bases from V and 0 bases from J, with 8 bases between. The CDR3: CASSHGYANTGELFF. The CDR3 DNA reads TGTGCCAGCAGCCACGGGTACGCGAACACCGGGGAGCTGTTTTTT. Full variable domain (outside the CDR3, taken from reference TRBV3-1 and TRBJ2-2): DTAVSQTPKYLVTQMGNDKSIKCEQNLGHDTMYWYKQDSKKFLKIMFSYNNKELIINETVPNRFSPKSPDKAHLNLHINSLELGDSAVYFCASSHGYANTGELFFGEGSRLTVL.

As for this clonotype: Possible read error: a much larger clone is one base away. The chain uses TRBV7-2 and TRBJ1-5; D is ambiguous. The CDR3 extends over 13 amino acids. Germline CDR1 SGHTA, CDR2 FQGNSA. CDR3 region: CASSIALGQPQHF. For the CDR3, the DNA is TGTGCCAGCAGCATAGCCCTCGGTCAGCCCCAGCATTTT.